The rows below give T cell receptor beta chains drawn from one sample of a study of blood T cell repertoires in COVID-19. The method was immunoSEQ multiplex PCR; TCRdb's version includes in-frame clones alone and lacks a portion of them. The table lists 150,000 to 200,000 clones, 70% to 85% of them singletons. The source material was peripheral blood. These receptors were obtained from an elderly woman with acute or convalescent COVID-19. Each CDR3 is given with its conserved first and last residue. The D gene is left open where the match is weak. Size is omitted from some rows. Given values are once, few, many or a class for expanded clones.

>-|TRBV6-2/TRBV6-3|-|TRBJ2-1
TGTGCCAGCAGCGATAGCCCCGATTACAATGAGCAGTTCTTC
CASSDSPDYNEQFF
>once|TRBV6-1|TRBD1|TRBJ2-7
TGTGCCAGCAGTGAAGTCCAGGGGGTGCACTACGAGCAGTACTTC
CASSEVQGVHYEQYF
>-|TRBV7-9|-|TRBJ1-6
TGTGCCAGCAGCTTAACAGAAAGCTATAATTCACCCCTCCACTTT
CASSLTESYNSPLHF
>-|TRBV7-6|-|TRBJ2-3
TGTGCCAGCAGCTTAGAGCCTAGCGTCCCAGATACGCAGTATTTT
CASSLEPSVPDTQYF
>-|TRBV16|TRBD2|TRBJ2-1
TGTGCCAGCAGCCAAGGCCTAGCGGGGTACAATGAGCAGTTCTTC
CASSQGLAGYNEQFF
>few|TRBV7-9|-|TRBJ2-1
TGTGCCAGCAGCCCTACAAGGAGCTCCTACAATGAGCAGTTCTTC
CASSPTRSSYNEQFF
>-|TRBV9|-|TRBJ2-2
TGTGCCAGCAGCTCCCGAGGAGGGTCCAACACCGGGGAGCTGTTTTTT
CASSSRGGSNTGELFF
>-|TRBV5-1|-|TRBJ1-2
TGCGCCAGTAGGGACACTTCTAACTATGGCTACACCTTC
CASRDTSNYGYTF
>-|TRBV5-1|TRBD2|TRBJ2-1
TGCGCCAGCAGGGAGGGAGGGAGCTCCTACAATGAGCAGTTCTTC
CASREGGSSYNEQFF
>many|TRBV25-1|-|TRBJ2-2
TGTGCCAGCAGTGCAATCACCGGGGAGCTGTTTTTT
CASSAITGELFF
>-|TRBV6-5|TRBD1|TRBJ2-7
TGTGCCAGCAGTTACTCGAAGGACAGGGCCTCCTACGAGCAGTACTTC
CASSYSKDRASYEQYF
>-|TRBV19|TRBD2|TRBJ2-1
TGTGCCAGTAGTATGGCGGTGGGACTAGCGGGAGTAAATGAGCAGTTCTTC
CASSMAVGLAGVNEQFF
>-|TRBV9|TRBD1|TRBJ2-1
TGTGCCAGCAGCGCCCAACAGGGGGGTCCAAATGAGCAGTTCTTC
CASSAQQGGPNEQFF
>-|TRBV7-2|TRBD2|TRBJ2-1
TGTGCCAGCAGCTTAGCGCCTCTTACTAGCGGGAGGGCCTCCTACAATGAGCAGTTCTTC
CASSLAPLTSGRASYNEQFF
>few|TRBV7-8|TRBD1|TRBJ2-7
TGTGCCAGCAGCTTACGGGACAGGGGCGGCGAGCAGTACTTC
CASSLRDRGGEQYF
>-|TRBV19|TRBD1|TRBJ1-2
TGTGCCAGTAGTACATCCGGGACAGGGCTAACCTATGGCTACACCTTC
CASSTSGTGLTYGYTF
>-|TRBV5-1|TRBD2|TRBJ2-1
TGCGCCAGCAGCTTGACTAGCGGGAGTACTGAGCAGTTCTTC
CASSLTSGSTEQFF
>-|TRBV2|-|TRBJ2-7
TGTGCCAGCAGTGAAGCGAAGCTCAAGCAGTACTTC
CASSEAKLKQYF
>once|TRBV28|TRBD1|TRBJ1-3
TGTGCCAGCAGTCCGACCGGGACAGGGGGCGCCCCTGGAAACACCATATATTTT
CASSPTGTGGAPGNTIYF
>-|TRBV6-2/TRBV6-3|TRBD1|TRBJ1-1
TGTGCCAGCAGTTGGCGGACAGGGGTGAACACTGAAGCTTTCTTT
CASSWRTGVNTEAFF
>-|TRBV3-1/TRBV3-2|-|TRBJ2-3
TGTGCCAGCAGCCAAGGAGCGGCACTTTGGGGCACAGATACGCAGTATTTT
CASSQGAALWGTDTQYF
>-|TRBV5-5|-|TRBJ1-4
TGTGCCAGCAGCTTGGGGTGGAGGGTTACCACTAATGAAAAACTGTTTTTT
CASSLGWRVTTNEKLFF
>once|TRBV10-3|-|TRBJ1-5
TGTGCCATCAGTGAGTCAAGAGATCTCAATCAGCCCCAGCATTTT
CAISESRDLNQPQHF
>once|TRBV5-4|-|TRBJ2-7
TGTGCCAGCAGCCCGGAGAGCATGGGAAGGGGCGAGCAGTACTTC
CASSPESMGRGEQYF
>-|TRBV5-1|-|TRBJ1-1
TGCGCCAGCAGCTTGGACGGCGGGGTACGAGAAGCTTTCTTT
CASSLDGGVREAFF
>once|TRBV9|-|TRBJ1-1
TGTGCCAGCAGCGTGGGCACCTACACTGAAGCTTTCTTT
CASSVGTYTEAFF
>-|TRBV3-1/TRBV3-2|-|TRBJ1-5
TGTGCCAGCAGCCAAGCCGGGGATCAGCCCCAGCATTTT
CASSQAGDQPQHF
>few|TRBV25-1|-|TRBJ1-4
TGTGCCAGCAGTGAAGGCAGGCCCACAACTAATGAAAAACTGTTTTTT
CASSEGRPTTNEKLFF
>-|TRBV3-1/TRBV3-2|-|TRBJ1-3
TGTGCCAGCAGCCAAGGGGGCCACACCATATATTTT
CASSQGGHTIYF
>-|TRBV7-9|TRBD1|TRBJ1-5
TGTGCCAGCAGCTTAGCAGGGGGCGATCAGCCCCAGCATTTT
CASSLAGGDQPQHF
>-|TRBV28|-|TRBJ1-1
TGTGCCAGCAGACCTTTGAGGGGGACGAAAGACATGAACACTGAAGCTTTCTTT
CASRPLRGTKDMNTEAFF
>few|TRBV7-9|-|TRBJ2-1
TGTGCCAGCAGTTGGGACTCAACCGCTCCCGAGCAGTTCTTC
CASSWDSTAPEQFF
>-|TRBV5-1|-|TRBJ1-1
TGCGCCACCTCAGTCGGGGTGGGAAACACTGAAGCTTTCTTT
CATSVGVGNTEAFF
>-|TRBV7-9|TRBD2|TRBJ2-1
TGTGCCAGCAGCCTCGGGACTAGCGGTTTCTACAATGAGCAGTTCTTC
CASSLGTSGFYNEQFF
>few|TRBV7-2|-|TRBJ2-3
TGTGCCAGCAGCTTCAGGGTTTATACAGTTACAGATACGCAGTATTTT
CASSFRVYTVTDTQYF
>-|TRBV28|-|TRBJ2-7
TGTGCCAGCAGTCCCCTCATAGGACTGGAGCAGTACTTC
CASSPLIGLEQYF
>-|TRBV30|TRBD1|TRBJ1-3
TGTGCCTGGAGGAGGGACAGTTACTCTGGAAACACCATATATTTT
CAWRRDSYSGNTIYF
>-|TRBV11-2|-|TRBJ2-5
TGTGCCAGCAGCTTACTTAGAGGGGAGACCCAGTACTTC
CASSLLRGETQYF
>-|TRBV11-2|-|TRBJ2-7
TGTGCCAGCAGCCTATCATGGTCCTACGAGCAGTACTTC
CASSLSWSYEQYF
>-|TRBV29-1|TRBD2|TRBJ2-1
TGCAGCGGTAGACTAGCGGGGGTTTATACGGGGCAGTTCTTC
CSGRLAGVYTGQFF
>once|TRBV6-5|-|TRBJ1-2
TGTGCCAGCAGGACTACAGGGTCCGAAGGGTATGGCTACACCTTC
CASRTTGSEGYGYTF
>-|TRBV7-8|TRBD2|TRBJ2-7
TGTGCCAGCAGCTCACGGGGGGATTACGAGCAGTACTTC
CASSSRGDYEQYF
>-|TRBV2|TRBD1|TRBJ1-1
TGTGCCAGCAGCGCACCCTGGACAGGGGGGGACTCCCAATTT
CASSAPWTGGDSQF